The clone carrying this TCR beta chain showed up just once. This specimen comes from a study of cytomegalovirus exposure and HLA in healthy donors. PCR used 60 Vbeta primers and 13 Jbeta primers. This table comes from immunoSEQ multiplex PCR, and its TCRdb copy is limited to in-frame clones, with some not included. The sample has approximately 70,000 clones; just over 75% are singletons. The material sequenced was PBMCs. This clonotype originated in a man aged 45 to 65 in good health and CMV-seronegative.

The CDR3 is CASSLTGTGETQYF. The CDR3 bases are TGTGCCAGCAGCCTCACCGGGACAGGGGAGACCCAGTACTTC. This chain joins TRBV4-2 and TRBJ2-5; 9 bases map to TRBD1. CDR1 and CDR2 from the germline V gene are LGHNA and YNFKEQ. The V and J ends lost 4 bases and 5 bases, in that order; junction bases with no gene match: 5. The CDR3 has 14 residues.